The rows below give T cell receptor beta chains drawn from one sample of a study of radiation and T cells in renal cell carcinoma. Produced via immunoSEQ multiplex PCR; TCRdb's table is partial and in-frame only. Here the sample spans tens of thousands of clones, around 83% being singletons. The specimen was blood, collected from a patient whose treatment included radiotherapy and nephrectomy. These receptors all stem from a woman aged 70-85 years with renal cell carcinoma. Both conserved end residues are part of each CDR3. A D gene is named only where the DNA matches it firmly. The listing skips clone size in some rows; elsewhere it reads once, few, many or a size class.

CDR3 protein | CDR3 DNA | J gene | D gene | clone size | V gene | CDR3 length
CASSVTWDLRETQYF | TGCGCCAGCAGCGTCACGTGGGACCTCCGAGAGACCCAGTACTTC | TRBJ2-5 | NA | NA | TRBV5-1 | 15
CASSLGDRFPGELFF | TGTGCCAGCAGCTTGGGGGATCGGTTTCCCGGGGAGCTGTTTTTT | TRBJ2-2 | NA | NA | TRBV5-6 | 15
CSVVTQGGNTIYF | TGCAGCGTTGTAACACAGGGAGGAAACACCATATATTTT | TRBJ1-3 | NA | NA | TRBV29-1 | 13
CASSQDRRGNQPQHF | TGTGCCAGCAGCCAGGATAGACGGGGGAATCAGCCCCAGCATTTT | TRBJ1-5 | NA | NA | TRBV4-2 | 15
CASRTGADGNYGYTF | TGTGCCAGCAGAACGGGGGCGGACGGGAACTATGGCTACACCTTC | TRBJ1-2 | NA | NA | TRBV6-1 | 15
CASSSGRPYEQYF | TGTGCCAGCAGTTCAGGCCGTCCCTACGAGCAGTACTTC | TRBJ2-7 | NA | NA | TRBV6-5 | 13
CAISVPGQNYGYTF | TGTGCCATCAGTGTCCCGGGACAGAACTATGGCTACACCTTC | TRBJ1-2 | TRBD1 | NA | TRBV10-3 | 14
CSATSTDTQYF | TGCAGTGCTACTAGCACAGATACGCAGTATTTT | TRBJ2-3 | NA | once | TRBV20-1 | 11
CSVLKTSGRGGELFF | TGCAGCGTTCTAAAGACTAGCGGGAGGGGCGGGGAGCTGTTTTTT | TRBJ2-2 | TRBD2 | NA | TRBV29-1 | 15
CASTGGPETQYF | TGTGCCAGCACAGGGGGCCCGGAGACCCAGTACTTC | TRBJ2-5 | TRBD1 | NA | TRBV6-1 | 12
CASSKGRELGNTEAFF | TGTGCCAGCAGCAAGGGGAGGGAATTAGGGAACACTGAAGCTTTCTTT | TRBJ1-1 | NA | NA | TRBV21-1 | 16
CASSEGDRGSYEQYF | TGTGCCAGCAGTGAGGGCGACAGGGGCTCCTACGAGCAGTACTTC | TRBJ2-7 | TRBD1 | NA | TRBV2 | 15
CASRLAGGPGNEQFF | TGTGCAAGTCGCTTAGCGGGGGGGCCGGGCAATGAGCAGTTCTTC | TRBJ2-1 | NA | NA | TRBV12-2 | 15
CSVTRKETQYF | TGCAGTGTCACTAGGAAAGAGACCCAGTACTTC | TRBJ2-5 | NA | NA | TRBV20-1 | 11
CAWSRGVGTEAFF | TGTGCCTGGTCCAGGGGGGTGGGCACTGAAGCTTTCTTT | TRBJ1-1 | TRBD1 | NA | TRBV30 | 13
CASSLGPDSEKLFF | TGTGCCAGCAGCCTGGGGCCGGATAGTGAAAAACTGTTTTTT | TRBJ1-4 | NA | NA | TRBV9 | 14
CASSLGPLQGRRNQPQHF | TGTGCCAGCAGCTTAGGGCCTTTACAGGGAAGGCGCAATCAGCCCCAGCATTTT | TRBJ1-5 | NA | NA | TRBV7-6 | 18
CASSYNRVSGNTIYF | TGTGCCAGCAGCTATAACAGGGTCTCTGGAAACACCATATATTTT | TRBJ1-3 | NA | NA | TRBV6-1 | 15
CASSLAAANQPQHF | TGTGCCAGCAGCTTGGCGGCAGCTAATCAGCCCCAGCATTTT | TRBJ1-5 | NA | NA | TRBV5-6 | 14
CSAGRARGSEQYF | TGCAGCGCCGGCCGGGCCCGTGGGTCCGAGCAGTACTTC | TRBJ2-7 | NA | once | TRBV29-1 | 13
CASSLAAGAANYGYTF | TGTGCCAGCAGCTTGGCCGCAGGGGCAGCTAACTATGGCTACACCTTC | TRBJ1-2 | NA | NA | TRBV5-5 | 16
CASSYGQNTGELFF | TGTGCCAGCAGCTACGGACAGAACACCGGGGAGCTGTTTTTT | TRBJ2-2 | NA | NA | TRBV7-3 | 14
CASTNGLALAGGSKNIQYF | TGTGCCAGCACCAACGGTCTGGCACTAGCGGGGGGGTCCAAAAACATTCAGTACTTC | TRBJ2-4 | TRBD2 | NA | TRBV5-4 | 19
CASSGPLGLHRYTF | TGTGCCAGCAGCGGACCTTTAGGACTTCATCGCTACACCTTC | TRBJ1-2 | NA | NA | TRBV2 | 14
CASRKSGASYEQYF | TGTGCCAGCAGGAAAAGCGGGGCCTCCTACGAGCAGTACTTC | TRBJ2-7 | TRBD2 | NA | TRBV2 | 14
CASSFQGSSYGYTF | TGTGCCAGCAGTTTCCAGGGGAGCTCCTATGGCTACACCTTC | TRBJ1-2 | NA | NA | TRBV6-6 | 14
CASSVDAGDTDTQYF | TGTGCCAGCAGCGTAGATGCGGGGGACACAGATACGCAGTATTTT | TRBJ2-3 | TRBD2 | NA | TRBV9 | 15
CASAPKQGRSDTQYF | TGTGCCAGCGCGCCCAAGCAGGGCAGGTCAGATACGCAGTATTTT | TRBJ2-3 | NA | NA | TRBV2 | 15
CASSPRDREFEAFF | TGTGCCAGTAGTCCCCGGGACAGGGAGTTTGAAGCTTTCTTT | TRBJ1-1 | TRBD1 | NA | TRBV19 | 14
CATAPSSGRTDTQYF | TGTGCCACCGCCCCCTCAAGCGGCCGCACAGATACGCAGTATTTT | TRBJ2-3 | NA | NA | TRBV27 | 15
CAISEFGQLPYTF | TGTGCCATCAGTGAGTTTGGACAGCTCCCCTACACCTTC | TRBJ1-2 | NA | once | TRBV10-3 | 13
CASSALTGRDEQYF | TGCGCCAGCAGCGCCCTGACAGGGCGCGACGAGCAGTACTTC | TRBJ2-7 | TRBD1 | few | TRBV5-1 | 14
CASSLLGQGFYGYTF | TGTGCCAGCAGTTTATTAGGACAGGGGTTTTATGGCTACACCTTC | TRBJ1-2 | TRBD1 | once | TRBV27 | 15
CASSVTGKTNEKLFF | TGCGCCAGCAGCGTAACAGGGAAAACTAATGAAAAACTGTTTTTT | TRBJ1-4 | NA | NA | TRBV5-1 | 15
CASSLDQGNSPLHF | TGTGCCAGCAGCTTAGACCAGGGGAATTCACCCCTCCACTTT | TRBJ1-6 | NA | NA | TRBV7-9 | 14
CASSETVYRFYSGANVLTF | TGTGCCAGCAGCGAGACGGTTTACAGATTCTACTCTGGGGCCAACGTCCTGACTTTC | TRBJ2-6 | NA | NA | TRBV7-8 | 19
CASSPQGLQETQYF | TGTGCCAGCTCACCACAGGGACTCCAAGAGACCCAGTACTTC | TRBJ2-5 | NA | NA | TRBV18 | 14
CASSPRWDRGRGGYTF | TGTGCCAGCAGCCCGAGATGGGACAGGGGGCGAGGAGGCTACACCTTC | TRBJ1-2 | TRBD1 | NA | TRBV5-6 | 16
CASSSRKGTSEGYTF | TGTGCCAGCAGCTCGAGAAAGGGTACCTCGGAGGGCTACACCTTC | TRBJ1-2 | NA | NA | TRBV7-6 | 15
CASLGGGAGETQYF | TGTGCCAGCTTGGGCGGGGGGGCAGGAGAGACCCAGTACTTC | TRBJ2-5 | TRBD2 | NA | TRBV6-1 | 14
CASSRQGDTEAFF | TGTGCCAGCAGCCGACAGGGGGACACTGAAGCTTTCTTT | TRBJ1-1 | TRBD1 | NA | TRBV5-4 | 13
CASSTDRGQTGNTIYF | TGTGCCAGCTCAACTGATAGGGGGCAGACTGGAAACACCATATATTTT | TRBJ1-3 | TRBD1 | NA | TRBV18 | 16
CASSGVAGVDTQYF | TGTGCCAGCAGCGGGGTAGCGGGAGTGGATACGCAGTATTTT | TRBJ2-3 | TRBD2 | NA | TRBV9 | 14
CASSQFDTQYF | TGTGCCAGCAGCCAATTTGATACGCAGTATTTT | TRBJ2-3 | NA | NA | TRBV5-6 | 11
CASSPNTGDGNTIYF | TGTGCCAGCTCCCCAAATACAGGGGACGGAAACACCATATATTTT | TRBJ1-3 | TRBD1 | NA | TRBV18 | 15
CASSLGDGTEAFF | TGTGCCAGCAGCTTAGGGGACGGCACTGAAGCTTTCTTT | TRBJ1-1 | NA | NA | TRBV7-2 | 13
CASSQGASTEAFF | TGTGCCAGTAGTCAGGGGGCAAGCACTGAAGCTTTCTTT | TRBJ1-1 | TRBD1 | NA | TRBV19 | 13
CASSYAGQGYEQYF | TGTGCCAGCAGTTATGCGGGACAGGGCTACGAGCAGTACTTC | TRBJ2-7 | TRBD1 | NA | TRBV6-5 | 14
CASSVRVTGELFF | TGTGCCAGCAGCGTTAGGGTCACCGGGGAGCTGTTTTTT | TRBJ2-2 | NA | NA | TRBV7-3 | 13
CSAREKDTQYF | TGCAGTGCTAGAGAGAAGGATACCCAGTACTTC | TRBJ2-5 | NA | NA | TRBV20-1 | 11
CASSTSGGASYNEQFF | TGTGCCAGCAGCACTAGCGGGGGGGCCTCGTACAATGAGCAGTTCTTC | TRBJ2-1 | TRBD2 | NA | TRBV9 | 16
CASSTTGAEQYF | TGTGCCAGCAGCACGACAGGGGCCGAGCAGTACTTC | TRBJ2-7 | TRBD1 | NA | TRBV2 | 12
CASSVNGQGTDTQYF | TGTGCCAGCAGCGTTAACGGACAGGGAACAGATACGCAGTATTTT | TRBJ2-3 | TRBD1 | NA | TRBV6-4 | 15
CASSVDRVSRYTF | TGTGCCAGTAGTGTGGACAGGGTGAGTCGCTACACCTTC | TRBJ1-2 | TRBD1 | NA | TRBV19 | 13
CASSPDRDQPQHF | TGTGCCAGCAGCCCCGACAGGGATCAGCCCCAGCATTTT | TRBJ1-5 | TRBD1 | NA | TRBV27 | 13
CASSPDTGGIQPQHF | TGTGCCAGCAGCCCGGACACCGGAGGTATTCAGCCCCAGCATTTT | TRBJ1-5 | NA | NA | TRBV9 | 15
CASSYTGYDEQYF | TGTGCCAGCAGCTACACGGGTTACGACGAGCAGTACTTC | TRBJ2-7 | NA | once | TRBV7-2 | 13